This T cell receptor (beta chain) was sequenced for a study of blood T cell repertoires in COVID-19 (dated by TCRdb to about 2020). For the wider study: The collaborator samples originated in the United States, Italy and Spain and spanned the acute and convalescent phases of COVID-19. The repertoires were released in a freely available public database intended as a resource for research on the immune response to SARS-CoV-2. The material from the prospective study consisted of cDNA or gDNA derived from T cells, B-cell-depleted T cells, or PBMCs. Subjects who had been exposed to COVID-19, were actively infected with it, or had recovered from it provided the deeply sampled blood TCRbeta repertoires that made up the dataset. Samples came from the ongoing ImmuneRACE study (first 160 participants) plus 1,254 subjects from 6 global collaborators. Where available, HLA class I and class II types were taken from metadata supplied by the sample provider and were not determined by assay-based typing. Nearly every sample came with metadata listing a de-identified subject ID, COVID-19 status, age in years and sex. Results and caveats for the whole study, not just this receptor: The amount of clinical and demographic metadata varied by source and participant and was provided uncurated.

Based on the germline V gene (reference sequence), the CDR1 and CDR2 sequences are MNHNY and SVGAGI. The CDR3 has 16 amino acids, counting the end cysteine and phenylalanine. Only the CDR3 DNA is retained, 48 bases long and in frame from the first base. The immunoSEQ Assay, a bias-controlled multiplex PCR, was used to amplify TCRbeta CDR3 regions from genomic DNA. Concerning the study's data processing: Within the assay, amplification of reference gene primers was used to estimate how many nucleated cells each sample contained. Sequence reads were collapsed and filtered to measure the absolute abundance of every unique TCRbeta CDR3 rearrangement. For each sample, productive Simpson clonality was calculated by taking the square root of Simpson's diversity index across productive rearrangements. TCRdb re-hosts the immuneACCESS table, in-frame sequences only. Its copies lack some clones; in the studies checked, an unresolved V gene accounts for under half of them, and the cause for the rest is not known. V and J calls and clone size follow that table, whereas D and trimming were derived from the DNA. This sample has roughly 170,000 clones in its table, and over 60% of those were observed once. The top ten clonotypes cover roughly 28% of the sample.

Whole blood was collected in K2EDTA tubes by collaborating institutions according to the institutions' own protocols. Collaborator samples were shipped for TCRbeta analysis as frozen whole blood, isolated PBMCs, or DNA extracted from either sample type. This clone occurred once. The antigen it binds to is not known. Germline and junction disagree at one end, which may indicate a read error. This sequence originates from a woman in her sixties or seventies with acute or convalescent COVID-19. Sequenced input: peripheral blood. The sequence links TRBV6-6 to TRBJ1-2; the D gene identity is not certain. CDR3 loop: CASSDSPPQRDYGYTF. The DNA sequence is given as TGTGCCAGCAGTGACTCCCCCCCCCAGCGTGACTATGGCTACACCTTC.